A single sample gave rise to the 27 T cell receptor beta chains below, sequenced in a study of T cell responses to AZD1222 COVID-19 vaccine. The method was immunoSEQ multiplex PCR; TCRdb's version includes in-frame clones alone and lacks a portion of them. Of around 60,000 clones listed, around 90% are singletons. Material: peripheral blood, obtained on day 0 of AZD1222 vaccination. The receptors were gathered from an adult in good health.

The chain has TRBV9 and TRBJ2-1; 8 bases line up with TRBD1. V dropped 6 bases and J dropped 0; count of bases not matched to a gene: 11. Germline V lookup: CDR1 SGDLS, CDR2 YYNGEE. CDR3 length equals 17 residues. CDR3 loop: CASTETGGWGSYNEQFF. The CDR3 DNA is TGTGCCAGCACCGAAACAGGGGGATGGGGCTCCTACAATGAGCAGTTCTTC.

This clone came up a few times. The V gene is TRBV19, the J gene TRBJ1-5; TRBD1 is a possible D gene (6 bases). This CDR3 region has 16 residues. V was pared by 4 bases and J by 3 bases, with 16 bases between. In germline, CDR1 is LNHDA, CDR2 SQIVND (reference sequence). The CDR3 nucleotides read TGTGCCAGTAGTAGATTAAGCTCAGGGGACAATCAGCCCCAGCATTTT. Its protein product is CASSRLSSGDNQPQHF.

The chain recombines TRBV7-9 with TRBJ2-7; TRBD2 aligns across 7 bases. Germline V gene lookup returns CDR1 SEHNR and CDR2 FQNEAQ (reference sequence). With 2 bases clipped from V and 7 bases from J, the junction kept 8 bases outside the gene matches. The length of the CDR3 is 14 residues. CDR3 region: CASSLSTSPQEQYF. CDR3 sequence (DNA): TGTGCCAGCAGCTTATCGACTAGCCCGCAGGAGCAGTACTTC.

CDR3 loop: CASSQGQGGEEKLFF. The CDR3 DNA reads as TGCGCCAGCAGCCAAGGGCAGGGGGGGGAGGAAAAACTGTTTTTT. The rearrangement joins TRBV4-1 to TRBJ1-4; 7 bases match TRBD1. The junction had 7 bases not matched to a gene; V was cut back by 1 base and J by 8 bases. This CDR3 contains 15 residues. Germline V lookup: CDR1 MGHRA, CDR2 YSYEKL.

The chain joins TRBV19 to TRBJ1-5; tentative D call: TRBD1 (6 bases). This CDR3 has 15 residues. Germline loops: CDR1 LNHDA, CDR2 SQIVND (reference sequence). V was shortened by 6 bases and J by 1 base, with 13 bases between the two germline ends. CDR3: CASRSGVRSNQPQHF. CDR3 DNA: TGTGCCAGTAGGTCAGGGGTGCGGAGCAATCAGCCCCAGCATTTT.

J is TRBJ1-6 and V is TRBV18; 7 bases line up with TRBD1. The CDR3 spans 15 residues. The germline V gene encodes CDR1 KGHSH and CDR2 LQKENI. Unmatched junction bases numbered 11, after V lost 1 base and J lost 14 bases. The chain's CDR3 is CASSPRDRGLMALHF. CDR3 nucleotide sequence: TGTGCCAGCTCACCACGGGACAGAGGGTTAATGGCCCTCCACTTT. Combining the CDR3 with reference TRBV18 and TRBJ1-6 gives the whole variable domain NAGVMQNPRHLVRRRGQEARLRCSPMKGHSHVYWYRQLPEEGLKFMVYLQKENIIDESGMPKERFSAEFPKEGPSILRIQQVVRGDSAAYFCASSPRDRGLMALHFGNGTRLTVT.

The chain combines TRBV30 with TRBJ2-7; D possibly corresponds to TRBD1 (5 bases). Germline V gene sequence: CDR1 GTSNPN, CDR2 SVGIG (reference sequence). Trimming shortened V by 5 bases and J by 5 bases, and 10 bases separated the two germline ends. This CDR3 contains 11 residues. As DNA, the CDR3 is TGTGCCTGGCAGACAGTTAACGAGCAGTACTTC. Its translation is CAWQTVNEQYF.

The V and J genes are TRBV7-9 and TRBJ2-3; tentatively, D is TRBD2 (6 bases). V was trimmed by 2 bases and J by 2 bases, leaving 14 bases between them. The V gene's germline CDR1 is SEHNR and CDR2 FQNEAQ (reference sequence). This CDR3 spans 16 amino acids. The CDR3 protein is CASSLTEAGSTDTQYF. For the CDR3, the DNA is TGTGCCAGCAGCTTAACGGAGGCGGGGTCCACAGATACGCAGTATTTT.

This clone has more than one count but fewer than ten. J is TRBJ1-2 and V is TRBV3-1 (or the pseudogene TRBV3-2); D is perhaps TRBD1 (5 bases). Trimming shortened V by 1 base and J by 6 bases, and 9 bases separated the two germline ends. CDR3 length equals 13 residues. Germline V gene data show CDR1 as LGHDT and CDR2 as YNNKEL (reference sequence). CDR3 protein: CASSQAGWDGYTF. The CDR3 DNA follows: TGTGCCAGCAGCCAAGCAGGGTGGGATGGCTACACCTTC.

The chain is built from TRBV5-6 and TRBJ1-6; perhaps TRBD1 as D (5 bases). CDR1 SGHDT and CDR2 YYEEEE come from the germline V gene. The CDR3 consists of 14 residues. The V end lost 4 bases, the J end lost 6 bases, and 11 bases lay between the germline ends. For the CDR3, the DNA is TGTGCCAGCAGCCGGGAGGGACTTAATTCACCCCTCCACTTT. Translated: CASSREGLNSPLHF.

The chain uses TRBV5-8 and TRBJ2-4; 11 nucleotides match TRBD2. This CDR3 spans 18 amino acids. Germline lookup yields CDR1 SGHTS and CDR2 YDEGEE. V was pared by 4 bases and J by 0 bases, with 9 bases of the junction left unmatched. The CDR3 region has the DNA TGTGCCAGCAGCCACGAAGGTCTAGCGGGGGGAGCCAAAAACATTCAGTACTTC. Translated: CASSHEGLAGGAKNIQYF.

The sample holds a few counts of this clone. The V call is TRBV27, the J call TRBJ1-6; D gene ambiguous. Germline V gene lookup returns CDR1 MNHEY and CDR2 SMNVEV (reference sequence). The V and J ends lost 6 bases and 7 bases respectively, with 10 bases between them. The CDR3 length is 13 residues. CDR3 DNA: TGTGCCAGCAGCCGACCAGGCAATTCACCCCTCCACTTT. Its translation: CASSRPGNSPLHF.

The V call is TRBV20-1, the J call TRBJ1-2, with TRBD1 identical over 7 bases. With 3 bases clipped from V and 7 bases from J, the junction kept 5 bases outside the gene matches. Germline V gives CDR1 DFQATT, CDR2 SNEGSKA (reference sequence). This CDR3 has 12 amino acids. This chain's CDR3 is CSASTAGGGYTF. In DNA, the CDR3 is TGCAGTGCTAGTACTGCAGGGGGTGGCTACACCTTC.

By sample fraction, this clone is medium-sized. This chain uses TRBV18 with TRBJ1-1, with 8 bases aligning to TRBD1. With 4 bases clipped from V and 0 bases from J, the junction kept 7 bases outside the gene matches. This CDR3 has 16 amino acids. The germline gives CDR1 KGHSH, CDR2 LQKENI. The CDR3 sequence: CASSLYRGKMNTEAFF. The CDR3 DNA reads TGTGCCAGCTCACTCTACAGGGGGAAGATGAACACTGAAGCTTTCTTT.

V is TRBV29-1 and J is TRBJ1-5; the D gene is possibly TRBD1 (5 bases). The V and J ends lost 6 bases and 5 bases respectively, with 20 bases between them. The CDR3 runs 15 residues. CDR1 is SQVTM, CDR2 ANQGSEA, per germline. The CDR3 loop reads CSVGFGQGFDQPQHF. CDR3 coding DNA: TGCAGCGTCGGATTTGGCCAGGGTTTTGATCAGCCCCAGCATTTT.

The chain employs TRBV7-8 and TRBJ1-2; 7 bases agree with TRBD1. Losses at the gene ends were 6 bases for V and 5 bases for J; bases not matched to a gene: 12. Per germline, CDR1 SGHVS and CDR2 FQNEAQ. This CDR3 has 15 amino acids. For the CDR3, the DNA is TGTGCCAGCAGACCTAACAGGGGAGGAGAGTATGGCTACACCTTC. This gives the protein CASRPNRGGEYGYTF.

Written as DNA, the CDR3 is TGTGCCAGCTCACCACCGGGGGCCAGCTCCTACGAGCAGTACTTC. Translating it yields CASSPPGASSYEQYF. The chain links TRBV18 to TRBJ2-7, with D maybe TRBD1 (6 bases). Germline V lookup: CDR1 KGHSH, CDR2 LQKENI. Trimming removed 0 bases from V and 0 bases from J, with 9 bases in between. The CDR3 runs to 15 residues.

V gene TRBV3-1 (or the pseudogene TRBV3-2) combines with J gene TRBJ2-5; 8 positions match TRBD1. The germline V gene encodes CDR1 LGHDT and CDR2 YNNKEL (reference sequence). V lost 0 bases to trimming and J lost 5 bases; unmatched junction nucleotides: 2. The CDR3 totals 14 residues. The CDR3 nucleotides are TGTGCCAGCAGCCAAGATACAGGGGGGGAGACCCAGTACTTC. It codes for CASSQDTGGETQYF.

V usage is TRBV11-2 and J usage is TRBJ1-2; D is uncertain. From germline, CDR1 is SGHAT and CDR2 FQNNGV. The CDR3 has 16 amino acids. Trimming cost V 1 base and J 11 bases, with 23 bases left between them. The CDR3 nucleotides read TGTGCCAGCAGCTTAGTTCTCGGTTTGGCTGGGAGTTCGTACACCTTC. Translated, it gives CASSLVLGLAGSSYTF.

The chain carries TRBV6-1 and TRBJ1-3, with a tentative D call TRBD1 (5 bases). The CDR3 has 14 residues. The V end lost 3 bases, the J end lost 4 bases, and 10 bases lay between the germline ends. Germline CDR1 MNHNS, CDR2 SASEGT. This chain's CDR3 is CASSEGQQGNTIYF. The CDR3 nucleotides read TGTGCCAGCAGTGAGGGGCAACAGGGAAACACCATATATTTT.

This clone was counted once. V usage is TRBV5-1 and J usage is TRBJ1-1, with 10 positions matching TRBD1. This CDR3 is built from 16 residues. Germline V gives CDR1 SGHRS, CDR2 YFSETQ. With 4 bases clipped from V and 0 bases from J, the junction kept 6 bases outside the gene matches. CDR3 DNA: TGCGCCAGCAGCCCCGACAGGGGGCCCCTGAACACTGAAGCTTTCTTT. Protein product: CASSPDRGPLNTEAFF.

The V call is TRBV5-1, the J call TRBJ1-4; the D gene is possibly TRBD1 (5 bases). Trimming removed 4 bases from V and 8 bases from J, with 18 bases in between. The germline V gene encodes CDR1 SGHRS and CDR2 YFSETQ. This CDR3 has 15 amino acids. The CDR3 is CASSPRGDMGEKLFF. CDR3 DNA: TGCGCCAGCAGCCCCCGGGGGGATATGGGCGAAAAACTGTTTTTT.

This clone was found a few times. This chain joins TRBV7-6 and TRBJ2-5; D unclear. The germline V and J ends were trimmed by 4 bases and 2 bases, with 11 bases remaining between them. This CDR3 comprises 14 residues. Looked up from germline, CDR1 is SGHVS and CDR2 is FNYEAQ. The CDR3 coding sequence is TGTGCCAGCAGCTCATACCTGGCGCAAGAGACCCAGTACTTC. Its translation is CASSSYLAQETQYF.

The chain has TRBV19 and TRBJ1-5; possible D gene TRBD1, 6 bases. Trimming cost V 3 bases and J 7 bases, with 16 bases left between them. The CDR3 is 15 amino acids. Looked up from germline, CDR1 is LNHDA and CDR2 is SQIVND (reference sequence). DNA for the CDR3: TGTGCCAGTAGTATTGCAGGGGTTTCGAGGCAGCCCCAGCATTTT. This encodes CASSIAGVSRQPQHF.

The chain carries TRBV5-5 and TRBJ2-3, with 11 bases aligning to TRBD2. CDR1 is SGHKS, CDR2 YYEKEE, per germline (reference sequence). The V and J ends lost 1 base and 10 bases, in that order; junction bases with no gene match: 11. The CDR3 is 16 residues long. The CDR3 DNA reads TGTGCCAGCAGCTTGTCACTAGCGGGGGCCGAGGCTGCGCAGTATTTT. It is translated as CASSLSLAGAEAAQYF.

This rearrangement joins TRBV29-1 to TRBJ2-7, with 7 positions matching TRBD1. From germline, CDR1 is SQVTM and CDR2 ANQGSEA. V lost 6 bases and J lost 0; bases outside the gene matches: 5. This CDR3 has 13 residues. The CDR3 nucleotides are TGCAGCGTGAGGGACAGAACCTCCTACGAGCAGTACTTC. Its protein product is CSVRDRTSYEQYF.

V usage is TRBV10-3 and J usage is TRBJ1-3; a possible D gene is TRBD1 (6 bases). Trimming shortened V by 4 bases and J by 8 bases, and 15 bases separated the two germline ends. There are 14 residues in the CDR3. The V gene's germline CDR1 is ENHRY and CDR2 SYGVKD. The CDR3 spells CAISGGQGRDTIYF. The CDR3 DNA is TGTGCCATCAGTGGGGGGCAGGGCAGAGACACCATATATTTT.